The text below deals with one T cell receptor beta chain. Antigen specificity is unknown. This entry is derived from a study of shared clonotypes between healthy human individuals. The wider study: The donor pool was made up of two women and a few men aged 18 to 49.

General observations from the study: Incomplete sequencing of sorted subsets was indicated by rarefaction despite large depth.

With 3 bases removed from V and 2 bases from J, the gap between germline ends came to 11 bases. This CDR3 region has 14 residues. Germline V CDR1 and CDR2: SNHLY, FYNNEI. Naive CD45RA+ and memory CD45RA-negative subsets were split from CD4+ cells. Assay used: immunoSEQ multiplex PCR; TCRdb lists only in-frame clones, some missing. The sample holds under 1,100,000 clones, around four fifths seen once. The sample taken for sequencing was memory CD4+ T cells sorted from blood. Subset here: CD45RA-negative fraction. The rearrangement links TRBV2 to TRBJ2-7; possible D gene TRBD1, 5 bases. The sequence was obtained from a young man in good health. CDR3 loop: CASSDGAGTYEQYF. CDR3 in DNA: TGTGCCAGCAGTGATGGGGCAGGGACCTACGAGCAGTACTTC. The full variable domain, completed using reference TRBV2 and TRBJ2-7, is EPEVTQTPSHQVTQMGQEVILRCVPISNHLYFYWYRQILGQKVEFLVSFYNNEISEKSEIFDDQFSVERPDGSNFTLKIRSTKLEDSAMYFCASSDGAGTYEQYFGPGTRLTVT.